This entry lists 24 T cell receptor beta chains sequenced from one sample in a study of shared clonotypes between healthy human individuals. Positively selected for CCR7, the CD45RO-negative cells used as naive CD8 cells excluded terminally differentiated effector memory CD45RA+ cells. Measured with immunoSEQ multiplex PCR; TCRdb has only the in-frame clones, and not every one. The sample carries about 820,000 clones, over 90% recorded once. Sequenced sample: naive CD8+ T cells sorted from blood. These TCRs come from a man in his thirties or forties in good health.

The rearrangement joins TRBV5-1 to TRBJ2-3; unclear D gene. CDR3 size: 19 residues. The germline CDR1 and CDR2 sequences are SGHRS and YFSETQ. Trimming left V 2 bases short and J 2 bases short, with 24 bases between. CDR3 amino acids: CASSLSPQHNSLHTDTQYF. In DNA form, the CDR3 reads TGCGCCAGCAGCTTATCCCCCCAGCACAATTCACTCCACACAGATACGCAGTATTTT.

The rearrangement links TRBV7-9 to TRBJ1-2; D gene uncertain. Germline lookup yields CDR1 SEHNR and CDR2 FQNEAQ (reference sequence). This CDR3 spans 15 amino acids. V lost 4 bases and J 0 bases, leaving 12 bases between the germline ends. As DNA, the CDR3 is TGTGCCAGCAGCTCACGTGAACTAGCTAACTATGGCTACACCTTC. This translates into CASSSRELANYGYTF. Combining the CDR3 with reference TRBV7-9 and TRBJ1-2 gives the whole variable domain DTGVSQNPRHKITKRGQNVTFRCDPISEHNRLYWYRQTLGQGPEFLTYFQNEAQLEKSRLLSDRFSAERPKGSFSTLEIQRTEQGDSAMYLCASSSRELANYGYTFGSGTRLTVV.

Of note for this clone: The same CDR3 also results from other DNA sequences found in this sample. V is TRBV4-1 and J is TRBJ2-7; D ambiguous. In germline, CDR1 is MGHRA, CDR2 YSYEKL. The CDR3 sequence is 14 residues long. Trimming shortened V by 0 bases and J by 3 bases, and 9 bases separated the two germline ends. CDR3 in DNA: TGCGCCAGCAGCCAAGAGGGCAACAACTACGAGCAGTACTTC. It codes for CASSQEGNNYEQYF.

The sample holds a few counts of this clone. V is TRBV7-8 and J is TRBJ2-7, with D possibly matching TRBD2 (6 bases). CDR1 and CDR2 from the germline V gene are SGHVS and FQNEAQ. Trimming cost V 3 bases and J 2 bases, with 8 bases left between them. The CDR3 spans 13 residues. The DNA for the CDR3 is TGTGCCAGCAGCTTTCCGGGGGCCTACGAGCAGTACTTC. This codes for CASSFPGAYEQYF.

The chain joins TRBV6-5 to TRBJ1-2, with D possibly TRBD1 on 5 matching bases. V was trimmed by 2 bases and J by 8 bases, leaving 12 bases between them. Germline CDR1 MNHEY, CDR2 SVGAGI. CDR3 length equals 13 residues. The CDR3 loop is CASSYVRGEGYTF. CDR3 nucleotide sequence: TGTGCCAGCAGTTACGTGCGGGGGGAGGGCTACACCTTC.

The CDR3: CASSSSAGRILNTEAFF. DNA for the CDR3: TGTGCCAGCAGCTCCTCGGCAGGGCGAATTCTGAACACTGAAGCTTTCTTT. The chain links TRBV7-3 to TRBJ1-1, with D possibly matching TRBD1 (5 bases). Germline lookup yields CDR1 SGHTA and CDR2 FQGTGA. The CDR3 covers 17 residues. Trimming stripped 4 bases from V and 0 bases from J, with 18 bases between. Based on the CDR3 plus reference TRBV7-3 and TRBJ1-1, the full variable domain is GAGVSQTPSNKVTEKGKYVELRCDPISGHTALYWYRQSLGQGPEFLIYFQGTGAADDSGLPNDRFFAVRPEGSVSTLKIQRTERGDSAVYLCASSSSAGRILNTEAFFGQGTRLTVV.

The chain couples TRBV7-9 to TRBJ2-3; 11 bases line up with TRBD2. This CDR3 region has 15 residues. Looked up from germline, CDR1 is SEHNR and CDR2 is FQNEAQ (reference sequence). Trimming took 4 bases from V and 4 from J; bases not matched to a gene: 4. CDR3 amino acids: CASSSTSGSADTQYF. DNA of the CDR3: TGTGCCAGCAGCTCTACTAGCGGGAGCGCAGATACGCAGTATTTT.

V and J are TRBV7-6 and TRBJ2-7; the match to TRBD2 covers 13 bases. J gave up 3 bases and V 4 bases, and 6 bases lay outside the gene matches. The CDR3 is made up of 16 amino acids. CDR1 SGHVS and CDR2 FNYEAQ come from the germline V gene. This chain's CDR3 is CASSSSGTSGNYEQYF. The CDR3 coding sequence is TGTGCCAGCAGCTCCTCCGGGACTAGCGGGAACTACGAGCAGTACTTC. Drawing the rest from reference TRBV7-6 and TRBJ2-7, the complete variable domain is GAGVSQSPRYKVTKRGQDVALRCDPISGHVSLYWYRQALGQGPEFLTYFNYEAQQDKSGLPNDRFSAERPEGSISTLTIQRTEQRDSAMYRCASSSSGTSGNYEQYFGPGTRLTVT.

V and J are TRBV4-3 and TRBJ2-1, with D possibly matching TRBD2 (6 bases). Trimming stripped 0 bases from V and 7 bases from J, with 13 bases between. The germline V gene has CDR1 LGHNA and CDR2 YSLEER. This CDR3 spans 15 amino acids. The CDR3 loop reads CASSQDGRGVNEQFF. The CDR3, as DNA: TGCGCCAGCAGCCAAGATGGACGCGGGGTGAATGAGCAGTTCTTC.

J is TRBJ2-1 and V is TRBV15; D not resolved. Trimming removed 8 bases from V and 7 bases from J, with 21 bases in between. Looked up from germline, CDR1 is LNHNV and CDR2 is YYDKDF (reference sequence). The CDR3 is 15 amino acids. CDR3 protein: CATATYRAMGNEQFF. Written as DNA, the CDR3 is TGTGCCACCGCTACGTACCGCGCGATGGGGAATGAGCAGTTCTTC. Complete variable domain (other parts from reference TRBV15 and TRBJ2-1): DAMVIQNPRYQVTQFGKPVTLSCSQTLNHNVMYWYQQKSSQAPKLLFHYYDKDFNNEADTPDNFQSRRPNTSFCFLDIRSPGLGDTAMYLCATATYRAMGNEQFFGPGTRLTVL.

The rearrangement links TRBV9 to TRBJ2-1, with D possibly matching TRBD2 (6 bases). The germline V and J ends were trimmed by 0 bases and 7 bases, with 14 bases remaining between them. This CDR3 comprises 15 residues. Per the germline V gene, CDR1 is SGDLS and CDR2 is YYNGEE. The CDR3 here is CASSVAWGGGNEQFF. In nucleotides, the CDR3 is TGTGCCAGCAGCGTAGCTTGGGGTGGGGGGAATGAGCAGTTCTTC.

In DNA, the CDR3 is TGTGCCAGCAGTTTTGGACTAGCGTACTCCTACGAGCAGTACTTC. Encoded protein: CASSFGLAYSYEQYF. The chain recombines TRBV28 with TRBJ2-7; TRBD2 matches 9 bases. Germline assignment: CDR1 MDHEN and CDR2 SYDVKM. The V segment lost 3 bases and the J segment 0 bases; nucleotides outside the gene matches: 3. This CDR3 has 15 amino acids.

This rearrangement joins TRBV27 to TRBJ2-7, with a possible D match to TRBD1 (6 bases). The CDR3 is 15 residues long. From germline, CDR1 is MNHEY and CDR2 SMNVEV (reference sequence). The V end lost 1 base, the J end lost 5 bases, and 15 bases lay between the germline ends. The CDR3 loop is CASSLWSKQGDEQYF. CDR3 nucleotide sequence: TGTGCCAGCAGTTTATGGTCGAAACAGGGCGACGAGCAGTACTTC.

The chain recombines TRBV5-6 with TRBJ2-5, with a tentative D call TRBD2 (5 bases). The CDR3 sequence is 11 residues long. The germline gives CDR1 SGHDT, CDR2 YYEEEE. Trimming removed 4 bases at V and 10 bases at J, with 11 bases between. The CDR3 loop is CASSRGSDQYF. The CDR3 coding sequence is TGTGCCAGCAGCCGAGGGAGCGACCAGTACTTC.

The V gene is TRBV7-9, the J gene TRBJ1-5; 9 nucleotides match TRBD1. CDR1 and CDR2 (germline): SEHNR, FQNEAQ (reference sequence). The CDR3 runs 16 residues. V lost 3 bases and J lost 3; bases outside the gene matches: 6. CDR3 sequence: CASSLGQGLDNQPQHF. DNA of the CDR3: TGTGCCAGCAGCTTGGGACAGGGACTCGACAATCAGCCCCAGCATTTT.

The J gene is TRBJ2-7, the V gene TRBV27; no clear D gene. The CDR3 covers 13 residues. The V end lost 7 bases, the J end lost 2 bases, and 12 bases lay between the germline ends. Germline V gene lookup returns CDR1 MNHEY and CDR2 SMNVEV (reference sequence). The CDR3 DNA sequence: TGTGCCAGCACCTCCACTTACCCCTACGAGCAGTACTTC. Translating gives CASTSTYPYEQYF.

The chain employs TRBV7-9 and TRBJ2-1, with D possibly TRBD2 on 6 matching bases. V was shortened by 5 bases and J by 4 bases, with 18 bases between the two germline ends. The germline CDR1 and CDR2 sequences are SEHNR and FQNEAQ (reference sequence). This CDR3 contains 16 residues. CDR3 in DNA: TGTGCCAGCAGCGCCCCGGACTACCCTTTTTACAATGAGCAGTTCTTC. It is translated as CASSAPDYPFYNEQFF.

The chain employs TRBV5-6 and TRBJ2-7; D gene uncertain. Deletions cut 1 base from V and 7 bases from J, with 12 bases between. Per germline, CDR1 SGHDT and CDR2 YYEEEE. This CDR3 has 13 amino acids. The CDR3 loop is CASSLSADLEQYF. The CDR3 DNA reads TGTGCCAGCAGCTTGTCGGCGGACCTGGAGCAGTACTTC.

This chain joins TRBV11-3 and TRBJ2-1; weak D call: TRBD1 (5 bases). The CDR3 runs to 16 residues. In germline, CDR1 is SGHNT, CDR2 YENEEA. V was shortened by 4 bases and J by 7 bases, with 20 bases between the two germline ends. This CDR3 is CASSSPRVRGTNEQFF. CDR3 bases: TGTGCCAGCAGCTCCCCAAGGGTAAGGGGTACGAATGAGCAGTTCTTC.

This clone was observed a single time. The chain employs TRBV6-5 and TRBJ2-1; the D gene is possibly TRBD1 (6 bases). The V gene's germline CDR1 is MNHEY and CDR2 SVGAGI. V was cut by 6 bases and J by 6 bases, with 12 bases left in between. The CDR3 extends over 13 amino acids. CDR3 sequence: CASRGQVPNEQFF. The CDR3, as DNA: TGTGCCAGCAGGGGACAAGTCCCCAATGAGCAGTTCTTC.

V gene TRBV11-2 combines with J gene TRBJ2-7; D could derive from TRBD1 or TRBD2 (5 bases each). Trimming stripped 5 bases from V and 2 bases from J, with 7 bases between. Germline loops: CDR1 SGHAT, CDR2 FQNNGV. The CDR3 is made up of 12 amino acids. This CDR3 is CASSEGTYEQYF. The DNA for the CDR3 is TGTGCCAGCAGCGAGGGGACCTACGAGCAGTACTTC.

The rearrangement joins TRBV27 to TRBJ2-2, with unresolved D. Germline V gives CDR1 MNHEY, CDR2 SMNVEV (reference sequence). This CDR3 has 14 residues. V was shortened by 3 bases and J by 1 base, with 6 bases between the two germline ends. The CDR3 reads CASSFKKNTGELFF. The CDR3 DNA reads as TGTGCCAGCAGTTTTAAAAAGAACACCGGGGAGCTGTTTTTT.

The V gene is TRBV5-6, the J gene TRBJ2-4; 11 nucleotides line up with TRBD1. V lost 0 bases and J lost 12; bases outside the gene matches: 5. There are 14 residues in the CDR3. The germline V gene has CDR1 SGHDT and CDR2 YYEEEE. The CDR3 DNA is TGTGCCAGCAGCTTGGGGCCGGGACAGGGGGATCAGTACTTC. It codes for CASSLGPGQGDQYF.

The chain carries TRBV10-3 and TRBJ1-2; 7 positions match TRBD1. Germline V gene lookup returns CDR1 ENHRY and CDR2 SYGVKD. The CDR3 runs 13 residues. V lost 6 bases, J lost 6 bases, and 7 bases stayed unmatched. The CDR3 here is CAISETGTDGYTF. DNA for the CDR3: TGTGCCATCAGCGAAACCGGGACAGATGGCTACACCTTC.